The T cell receptor (beta chain) under discussion was sequenced for a study of CD8 T cells in Susac syndrome. Points from the study as a whole: CD4+ T cell repertoires in Susac syndrome exhibited no evidence of clonal expansion.

With random hexamers, reverse transcription was performed on 0.5 to 1 ug of RNA. Multiplex immunoSEQ PCR targeted 54 Vbeta and 13 Jbeta TCR beta segments. TCRdb re-called the immunoSEQ multiplex PCR reads with MiXCR, one entry per CDR3 protein. Of about 180,000 distinct CDR3 sequences in the sample, around 96% were seen once. In the case of this clonotype: Its target is unknown.

The ends lost 5 bases at V and 2 bases at J; junction bases unmatched: 8. The CDR3 is 15 amino acids. Germline assignment: CDR1 DFQATT and CDR2 SNEGSKA (reference sequence). The sequenced material came from CD4+ T cells from PBMCs. The sequence derives from a human donor with Susac syndrome. V gene TRBV20-1 combines with J gene TRBJ2-5; 10 bases align to TRBD2. CDR3 in amino acids: CSALEASGRQETQYF. As DNA, the CDR3 is TGCAGTGCTCTTGAGGCTAGCGGGAGACAAGAGACCCAGTACTTC.